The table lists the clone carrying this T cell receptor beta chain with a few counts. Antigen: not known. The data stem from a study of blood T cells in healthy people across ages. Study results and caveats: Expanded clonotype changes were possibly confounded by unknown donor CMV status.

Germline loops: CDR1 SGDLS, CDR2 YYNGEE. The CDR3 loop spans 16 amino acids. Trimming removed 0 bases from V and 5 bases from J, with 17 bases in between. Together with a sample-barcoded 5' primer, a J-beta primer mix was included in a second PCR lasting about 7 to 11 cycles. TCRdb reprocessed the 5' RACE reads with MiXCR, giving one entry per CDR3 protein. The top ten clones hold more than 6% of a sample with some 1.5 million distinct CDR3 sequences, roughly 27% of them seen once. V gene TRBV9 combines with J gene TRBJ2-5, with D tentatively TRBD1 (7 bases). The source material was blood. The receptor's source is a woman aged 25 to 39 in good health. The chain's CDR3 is CASSVDAEGAWETQYF. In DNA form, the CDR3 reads TGTGCCAGCAGCGTAGACGCGGAGGGGGCTTGGGAGACCCAGTACTTC.